Shown below are 27 T cell receptor beta chains from a single sample sequenced in a study of cytomegalovirus exposure and HLA in healthy donors. PCR amplification relied on 60 Vbeta primers (plus 13 Jbeta primers). Measured with immunoSEQ multiplex PCR; TCRdb has only the in-frame clones, and not every one. The table shows around 190,000 clones, with around 79% occurring only once. Sample: PBMCs. Receptors originate from a woman younger than 35 in good health and CMV-seronegative.

The chain couples TRBV5-4 to TRBJ2-5; 8 bases map to TRBD2. CDR1 is SGHNT, CDR2 YYREEE, per germline (reference sequence). The CDR3 consists of 13 residues. The junction had 3 bases not matched to a gene; V was cut back by 4 bases and J by 4 bases. In DNA, the CDR3 is TGTGCCAGCAGCGGACGGGGGGGAGAGACCCAGTACTTC. This gives the protein CASSGRGGETQYF.

The rearrangement uses TRBV5-1 and TRBJ2-7, with 7 positions matching TRBD2. Germline trimming cut 4 bases from V and 0 bases from J; bases unmatched to any gene: 4. Germline V gene lookup returns CDR1 SGHRS and CDR2 YFSETQ. The CDR3 covers 14 residues. The DNA of the CDR3 is TGCGCCAGCAGCCCCCGGGGGGACTCCTACGAGCAGTACTTC. This sequence encodes CASSPRGDSYEQYF.

CDR3 protein: CASRQTYRGRYPSGANVLTF. In nucleotides, the CDR3 is TGTGCCAGCAGGCAAACCTATAGGGGGCGGTACCCCTCTGGGGCCAACGTCCTGACTTTC. The chain recombines TRBV27 with TRBJ2-6, with 7 bases aligning to TRBD1. CDR1 is MNHEY, CDR2 SMNVEV, per germline (reference sequence). V lost 6 bases, J lost 0 bases, and 17 bases stayed unmatched. The CDR3 has 20 amino acids.

The CDR3, as DNA: TGTGCCAGCAGTGTAATGGAGGGGACTCTTTCCTACAATGAGCAGTTCTTC. Translating gives CASSVMEGTLSYNEQFF. The rearrangement joins TRBV25-1 to TRBJ2-1; D possibly corresponds to TRBD2 (6 bases). The CDR3 contains 17 residues. In germline, CDR1 is MGHDK, CDR2 SYGVNS. V was trimmed by 4 bases and J by 1 base, leaving 17 bases between them.

The chain uses TRBV30 and TRBJ2-4, with 8 bases lining up with TRBD1. J was trimmed by 0 bases and V by 0 bases; bases with no gene match: 13. This CDR3 comprises 19 residues. Germline V gene lookup returns CDR1 GTSNPN and CDR2 SVGIG (reference sequence). CDR3 nucleotides: TGTGCCTGGAGTGTACTGAGGACAGGGATTCCTCTAGCCAAAAACATTCAGTACTTC. Translating it yields CAWSVLRTGIPLAKNIQYF.

This clone was counted a few times. This chain joins TRBV6-1 and TRBJ2-7, with D unclear. This CDR3 has 11 residues. Germline V CDR1 and CDR2: MNHNS, SASEGT. Trimming took off 10 bases at V and 4 bases at J, with 11 bases between the two ends. CDR3 sequence reads: CATRNGYEQYF. The CDR3 nucleotides are TGTGCCACCCGCAACGGTTACGAGCAGTACTTC.

In the case of this clone: A much larger clone differs from this one at a single base, so this may be a read error. The V gene is TRBV2, the J gene TRBJ2-3; the match to TRBD2 covers 10 bases. This CDR3 is built from 15 residues. V was clipped by 2 bases and J by 4 bases; unmatched bases: 3. Germline V gives CDR1 SNHLY, CDR2 FYNNEI. The CDR3: CASSEPAGGPDTQYF. DNA for the CDR3: TGTGCCAGCAGTGAACCAGCGGGAGGGCCAGATACGCAGTATTTT.

This chain uses TRBV7-2 with TRBJ2-7; perhaps TRBD2 as D (6 bases). Germline-derived CDR1 and CDR2 are SGHTA and FQGNSA. V lost 6 bases and J lost 0, with 15 bases in between. The CDR3 runs to 15 residues. As DNA, the CDR3 is TGTGCCAGCAGATTATTAGCGGAGAGCTCCTACGAGCAGTACTTC. Translating gives CASRLLAESSYEQYF.

The rearrangement uses TRBV30 and TRBJ2-1; D ambiguous. CDR1 GTSNPN and CDR2 SVGIG come from the germline V gene (reference sequence). V was cut by 5 bases and J by 11 bases, with 10 bases left in between. This CDR3 has 10 amino acids. Here the CDR3 reads CAWERSQQFF. CDR3 coding DNA: TGTGCCTGGGAGAGGTCCCAGCAGTTCTTC.

The chain combines TRBV28 with TRBJ1-2; D is uncertain. The germline V and J ends were trimmed by 6 bases and 0 bases, with 11 bases remaining between them. Per the germline V gene, CDR1 is MDHEN and CDR2 is SYDVKM. The CDR3 consists of 14 residues. CDR3 nucleotides: TGTGCCAGCAGCTCTCCAGAAGCTAACTATGGCTACACCTTC. Amino acids: CASSSPEANYGYTF.

The chain couples TRBV15 to TRBJ1-5, with TRBD1 matching over 9 bases. The CDR3 consists of 15 residues. After removal of 4 bases from V and 4 bases from J, the junction contained 5 bases not matched to a gene. The germline V gene has CDR1 LNHNV and CDR2 YYDKDF (reference sequence). CDR3 residues: CATSKGQGFNQPQHF. CDR3 DNA: TGTGCCACCAGCAAAGGACAGGGGTTTAATCAGCCCCAGCATTTT.

V usage is TRBV5-1 and J usage is TRBJ1-3; D not certain. V was cut by 0 bases and J by 2 bases, with 9 bases left in between. The germline gives CDR1 SGHRS, CDR2 YFSETQ. The CDR3 covers 15 residues. The CDR3 region has the DNA TGCGCCAGCAGCTTGGTATCGCAGACTGGAAACACCATATATTTT. The encoded protein is CASSLVSQTGNTIYF. The entire variable domain, with the rest obtained from reference TRBV5-1 and TRBJ1-3, is as follows: KAGVTQTPRYLIKTRGQQVTLSCSPISGHRSVSWYQQTPGQGLQFLFEYFSETQRNKGNFPGRFSGRQFSNSRSEMNVSTLELGDSALYLCASSLVSQTGNTIYFGEGSWLTVV.

The chain carries TRBV7-8 and TRBJ2-1; 7 positions match TRBD1. The germline CDR1 and CDR2 sequences are SGHVS and FQNEAQ. Trimming cost V 4 bases and J 1 base; bases outside gene matches: 4. The CDR3 is 15 amino acids. CDR3 protein: CASSSQGQSYNEQFF. In DNA, the CDR3 is TGTGCCAGCAGCTCACAGGGACAGTCCTACAATGAGCAGTTCTTC.

This clone has a handful of counts. CDR3 DNA: TGTGCCATCAGTGTATACGGGACTCCTGCACTTGAAGCTTTCTTT. This gives the protein CAISVYGTPALEAFF. The genes are TRBV10-3 and TRBJ1-1; a possible D gene is TRBD1 (5 bases). This CDR3 region has 15 residues. V was pared by 4 bases and J by 7 bases, with 19 bases between. Germline lookup yields CDR1 ENHRY and CDR2 SYGVKD.

The chain joins TRBV6-1 to TRBJ1-1, with D possibly matching TRBD1 (5 bases). This CDR3 is built from 15 residues. Germline loops: CDR1 MNHNS, CDR2 SASEGT. Deletions cut 3 bases from V and 10 bases from J, with 21 bases between. The CDR3 here is CASSDPLGTPPGAFF. Here the CDR3 DNA reads TGTGCCAGCAGTGACCCCCTTGGGACTCCTCCGGGAGCTTTCTTT.

The chain couples TRBV13 to TRBJ2-7; the match to TRBD2 covers 7 bases. This CDR3 is built from 16 residues. V trimming: 2 bases; J trimming: 0 bases; junction bases outside the gene matches: 7. The germline V gene has CDR1 PRHDT and CDR2 FYEKMQ (reference sequence). Written as DNA, the CDR3 is TGTGCCAGCAGCTTATTTTCCGGGGGGAGCTCCTACGAGCAGTACTTC. Translated: CASSLFSGGSSYEQYF.

This chain uses TRBV7-3 with TRBJ2-1; a possible D gene is TRBD2 (6 bases). V lost 1 base, J lost 8 bases, and 12 bases lay in between. Germline V gene data show CDR1 as SGHTA and CDR2 as FQGTGA. The CDR3 has 14 amino acids. The CDR3 coding sequence is TGTGCCAGCAGCTTAAGGCCGGGAGTGGATGAGCAGTTCTTC. Amino acid sequence: CASSLRPGVDEQFF. The full variable domain, in which reference TRBV7-3 and TRBJ2-1 provide the parts outside the CDR3, is GAGVSQTPSNKVTEKGKYVELRCDPISGHTALYWYRQSLGQGPEFLIYFQGTGAADDSGLPNDRFFAVRPEGSVSTLKIQRTERGDSAVYLCASSLRPGVDEQFFGPGTRLTVL.

This clone was observed a few times. The chain recombines TRBV7-9 with TRBJ2-1; possible D gene TRBD2, 7 bases. The CDR3 contains 16 residues. V dropped 1 base and J dropped 8 bases, with 18 bases sitting between them. Germline CDR1 reads SEHNR; CDR2 reads FQNEAQ (reference sequence). The CDR3 bases are TGTGCCAGCAGCTTAGTGGCGGGGGCTGGGGTCTATGAGCAGTTCTTC. It codes for CASSLVAGAGVYEQFF.

The genes are TRBV11-2 and TRBJ1-1; 9 positions agree with TRBD1. The J segment lost 2 bases and the V segment lost 5 bases, leaving 12 bases of the junction unmatched. Germline lookup yields CDR1 SGHAT and CDR2 FQNNGV. The CDR3 loop spans 17 amino acids. The CDR3 reads CASSPRTGEGGNTEAFF. The DNA of the CDR3 is TGTGCCAGCAGCCCCCGGACAGGGGAGGGGGGCAACACTGAAGCTTTCTTT.

This clone showed up just a few times. The rearrangement joins TRBV6-1 to TRBJ2-1, with TRBD2 matching over 11 bases. CDR1 and CDR2 (germline): MNHNS, SASEGT. The CDR3 length is 15 residues. V shed 1 base and J 7 bases; nucleotides not matched to a gene: 3. Written as DNA, the CDR3 is TGTGCCAGCAGTGAAGGTAGCGGGGGGGCAAATGAGCAGTTCTTC. Translating it yields CASSEGSGGANEQFF.

On this clone: At one of its ends the junction is not consistent with the germline gene, which may arise from a read error. Other DNA sequences in the sample encode the same CDR3. The rearrangement links TRBV30 to TRBJ1-6; D not certain. The CDR3 contains 15 residues. Germline loops: CDR1 GTSNPN, CDR2 SVGIG (reference sequence). In DNA form, the CDR3 reads TGTGCCTGGAGTGTACTTGGGGAGGGAAATTCGCCCCTCCACTTT. Translating it yields CAWSVLGEGNSPLHF.

The chain uses TRBV9 and TRBJ1-3; D call uncertain. The germline CDR1 and CDR2 sequences are SGDLS and YYNGEE. This CDR3 has 17 amino acids. The V gene lost 0 bases and the J gene lost 0 bases, with 13 bases spanning the gap. As DNA, the CDR3 is TGTGCCAGCAGCGTAGCCCCCCAGGTTAGCTCTGGAAACACCATATATTTT. It codes for CASSVAPQVSSGNTIYF.

This CDR3 reads CASSRSSYEQYF. The CDR3 DNA reads as TGTGCCAGCAGTCGCAGCTCCTACGAGCAGTACTTC. The genes are TRBV2 and TRBJ2-7; unclear D gene. Germline V CDR1 and CDR2: SNHLY, FYNNEI. The CDR3 loop spans 12 amino acids. V lost 5 bases and J lost 0, with 5 bases in between.

This clone occurred a few times. The rearrangement links TRBV7-9 to TRBJ2-2; 8 bases agree with TRBD1. Germline V gene lookup returns CDR1 SEHNR and CDR2 FQNEAQ (reference sequence). The CDR3 loop spans 15 amino acids. V was pared by 5 bases and J by 6 bases, with 8 bases of the junction left unmatched. The CDR3, as DNA: TGTGCCAGCAGCCAGGGGGCAGCCGGATCCGGGGAGCTGTTTTTT. Translating it yields CASSQGAAGSGELFF.

This rearrangement joins TRBV5-8 to TRBJ1-2, with TRBD1 matching over 9 bases. This CDR3 is 16 amino acids long. Germline V gene lookup returns CDR1 SGHTS and CDR2 YDEGEE. V trimming: 4 bases; J trimming: 7 bases; junction bases outside the gene matches: 14. CDR3 in DNA: TGTGCCAGCAGCGCCCGGGACAGGGTCCAAAGGGGTGGCTACACCTTC. It yields the protein CASSARDRVQRGGYTF.

The J gene is TRBJ2-7, the V gene TRBV19; unclear D gene. With 5 bases removed from V and 2 bases from J, the gap between germline ends came to 19 bases. In germline, CDR1 is LNHDA, CDR2 SQIVND (reference sequence). CDR3 length: 16 amino acids. The CDR3 spells CASSFDLGTTPYEQYF. CDR3 nucleotides: TGTGCCAGTAGTTTCGACCTTGGAACTACCCCCTACGAGCAGTACTTC.

The chain combines TRBV29-1 with TRBJ1-2; no definite D call. The CDR3 is 8 amino acids. Germline V CDR1 and CDR2: SQVTM, ANQGSEA. V dropped 6 bases and J dropped 8 bases, with 4 bases sitting between them. The DNA for the CDR3 is TGCAGCGTGGGCGGCTACACCTTC. It translates to CSVGGYTF.